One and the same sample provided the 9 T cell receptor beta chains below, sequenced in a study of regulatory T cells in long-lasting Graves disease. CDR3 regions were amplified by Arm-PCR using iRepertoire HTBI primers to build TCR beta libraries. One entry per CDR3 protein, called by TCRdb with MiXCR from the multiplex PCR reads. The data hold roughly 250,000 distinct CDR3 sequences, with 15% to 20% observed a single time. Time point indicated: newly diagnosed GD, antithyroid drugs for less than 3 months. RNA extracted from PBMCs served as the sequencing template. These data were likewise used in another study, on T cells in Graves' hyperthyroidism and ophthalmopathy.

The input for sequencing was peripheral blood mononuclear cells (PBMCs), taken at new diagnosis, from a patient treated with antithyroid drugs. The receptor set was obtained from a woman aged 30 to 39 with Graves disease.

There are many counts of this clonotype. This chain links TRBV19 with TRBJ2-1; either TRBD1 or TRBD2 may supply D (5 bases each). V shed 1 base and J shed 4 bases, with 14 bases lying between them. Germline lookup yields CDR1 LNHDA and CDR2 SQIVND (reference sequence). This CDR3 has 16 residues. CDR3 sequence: CASSIGGILLYNEQFF. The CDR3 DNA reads TGTGCCAGTAGTATAGGGGGGATCCTCCTATACAATGAGCAGTTCTTC. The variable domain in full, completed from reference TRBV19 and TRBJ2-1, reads DGGITQSPKYLFRKEGQNVTLSCEQNLNHDAMYWYRQDPGQGLRLIYYSQIVNDFQKGDIAEGYSVSREKKESFPLTVTSAQKNPTAFYLCASSIGGILLYNEQFFGPGTRLTVL.

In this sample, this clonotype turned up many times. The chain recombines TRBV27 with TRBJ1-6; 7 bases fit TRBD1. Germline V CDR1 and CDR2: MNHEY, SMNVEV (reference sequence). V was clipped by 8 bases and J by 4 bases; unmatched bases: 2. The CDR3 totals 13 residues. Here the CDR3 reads CASRTGYNSPLHF. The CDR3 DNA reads TGTGCCAGCCGGACAGGATATAATTCACCCCTCCACTTT.

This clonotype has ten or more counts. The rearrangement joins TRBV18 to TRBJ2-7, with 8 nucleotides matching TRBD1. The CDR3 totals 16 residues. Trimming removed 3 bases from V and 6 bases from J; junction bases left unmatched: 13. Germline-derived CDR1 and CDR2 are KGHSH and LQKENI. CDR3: CASSPGMVQGGLEQYF. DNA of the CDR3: TGTGCCAGCTCACCCGGGATGGTACAGGGGGGCCTCGAGCAGTACTTC.

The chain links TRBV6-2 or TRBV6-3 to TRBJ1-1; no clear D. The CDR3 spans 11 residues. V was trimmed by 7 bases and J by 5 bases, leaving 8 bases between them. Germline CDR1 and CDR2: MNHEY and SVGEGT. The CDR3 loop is CASNGETEAFF. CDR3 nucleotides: TGTGCCAGCAATGGGGAGACTGAAGCTTTCTTT.

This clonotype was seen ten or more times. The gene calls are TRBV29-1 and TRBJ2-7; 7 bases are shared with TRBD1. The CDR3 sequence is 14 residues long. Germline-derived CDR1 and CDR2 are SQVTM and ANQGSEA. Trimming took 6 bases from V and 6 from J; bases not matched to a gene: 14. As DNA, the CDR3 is TGCAGCGTGATCGGGACAGCTCGCAAACCCGAGCAGTACTTC. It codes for CSVIGTARKPEQYF.

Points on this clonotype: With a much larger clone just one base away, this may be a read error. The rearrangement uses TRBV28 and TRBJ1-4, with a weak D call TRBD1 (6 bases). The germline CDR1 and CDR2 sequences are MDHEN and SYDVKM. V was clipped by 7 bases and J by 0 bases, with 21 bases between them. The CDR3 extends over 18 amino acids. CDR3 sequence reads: CASTSPGAGAPTNEKLFF. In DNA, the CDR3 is TGTGCCAGCACCTCCCCTGGGGCAGGGGCCCCAACTAATGAAAAACTGTTTTTT.

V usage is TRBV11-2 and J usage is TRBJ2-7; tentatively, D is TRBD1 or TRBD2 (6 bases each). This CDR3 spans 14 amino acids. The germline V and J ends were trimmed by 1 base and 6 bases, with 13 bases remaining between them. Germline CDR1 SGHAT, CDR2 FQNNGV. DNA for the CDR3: TGTGCCAGCAGCTTAGTCAGGGGAGGTTTCGAGCAGTACTTC. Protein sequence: CASSLVRGGFEQYF. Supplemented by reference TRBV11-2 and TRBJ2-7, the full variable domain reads EAGVAQSPRYKIIEKRQSVAFWCNPISGHATLYWYQQILGQGPKLLIQFQNNGVVDDSQLPKDRFSAERLKGVDSTLKIQPAKLEDSAVYLCASSLVRGGFEQYFGPGTRLTVT.

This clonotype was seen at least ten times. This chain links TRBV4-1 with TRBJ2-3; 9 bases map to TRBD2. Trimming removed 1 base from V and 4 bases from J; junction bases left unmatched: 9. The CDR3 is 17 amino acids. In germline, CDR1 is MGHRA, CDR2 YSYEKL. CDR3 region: CASSQGGRGGRADTQYF. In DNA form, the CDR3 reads TGCGCCAGCAGCCAAGGCGGGCGGGGGGGCCGCGCAGATACGCAGTATTTT.

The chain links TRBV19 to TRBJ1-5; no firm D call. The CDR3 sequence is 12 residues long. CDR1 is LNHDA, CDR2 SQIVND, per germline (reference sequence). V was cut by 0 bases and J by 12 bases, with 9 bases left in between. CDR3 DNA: TGTGCCAGTAGTATAGAAAGGTTAAACCAGCATTTT. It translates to CASSIERLNQHF.